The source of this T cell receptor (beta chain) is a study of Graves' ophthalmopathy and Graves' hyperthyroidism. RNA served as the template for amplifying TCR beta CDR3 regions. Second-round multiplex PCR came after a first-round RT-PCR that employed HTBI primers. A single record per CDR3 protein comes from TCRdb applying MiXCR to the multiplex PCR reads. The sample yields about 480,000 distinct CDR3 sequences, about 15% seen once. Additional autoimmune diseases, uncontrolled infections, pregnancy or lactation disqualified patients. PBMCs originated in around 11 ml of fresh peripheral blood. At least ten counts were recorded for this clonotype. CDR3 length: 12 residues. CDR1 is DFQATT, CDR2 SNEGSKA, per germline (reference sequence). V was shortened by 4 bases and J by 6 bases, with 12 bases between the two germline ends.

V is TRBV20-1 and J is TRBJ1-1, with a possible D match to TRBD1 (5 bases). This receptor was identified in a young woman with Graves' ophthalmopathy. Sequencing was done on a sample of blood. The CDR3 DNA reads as TGCAGTGCTATAGGAGGGGATCCTGAAGCTTTCTTT. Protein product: CSAIGGDPEAFF.